These 26 T cell receptor beta chains were all obtained from the same sample, sequenced in a study of blood T cell repertoires in COVID-19 (TCRdb year 2020). Receptor amplification or capture employed the immunoSEQ multiplex PCR assay. The immuneACCESS repertoire file appears here via TCRdb, limited to in-frame rearrangements. These files lack a portion of the clones; in checked studies, under half of the deficit traces to unresolved V genes, and the cause of the others is not known. In all, the sample holds 75,000 to 95,000 clones, and more than 75% of those were seen once. About 20% of the sample is in the top ten clones. Sequenced material: peripheral blood. These TCRs come from a human donor in a cohort sampled during active COVID-19.

CDR3 residues: CASSFRDSYTEAFF. CDR3 coding DNA: TGTGCCAGCAGCTTCCGGGACAGTTACACTGAAGCTTTCTTT. This rearrangement joins TRBV7-9 to TRBJ1-1; 7 bases are a match to TRBD1. The germline gives CDR1 SEHNR, CDR2 FQNEAQ (reference sequence). The J segment lost 3 bases and the V segment lost 3 bases, leaving 4 bases of the junction unmatched. This CDR3 contains 14 residues.

The J gene is TRBJ2-1, the V gene TRBV7-9, with TRBD1 as a possible D gene (5 bases). Germline V gene data show CDR1 as SEHNR and CDR2 as FQNEAQ (reference sequence). Deletions cut 1 base from V and 9 bases from J, with 13 bases between. The CDR3 loop spans 14 amino acids. The CDR3 nucleotides are TGTGCCAGCAGCTTAGTGGCCCCAGGGCTTGAGCAGTTCTTC. Protein: CASSLVAPGLEQFF.

The V gene is TRBV6-2 or TRBV6-3, the J gene TRBJ2-7; D is possibly TRBD2 (5 bases). The CDR3 length is 15 residues. CDR1 and CDR2 from the germline V gene are MNHEY and SVGEGT. V was clipped by 2 bases and J by 3 bases, with 14 bases between them. CDR3 amino acids: CASSYVSSRGYEQYF. The CDR3 DNA sequence: TGTGCCAGCAGTTACGTCTCTTCCCGGGGCTACGAGCAGTACTTC.

The chain carries TRBV19 and TRBJ2-5; TRBD2 agrees at 8 bases. This CDR3 has 15 amino acids. Germline V gene lookup returns CDR1 LNHDA and CDR2 SQIVND (reference sequence). The trim removed 6 bases at V and 4 bases at J, leaving 10 bases unmatched. CDR3 nucleotides: TGTGCCAGTAGCACAACCGGGGGGGCCGGAGAGACCCAGTACTTC. Translation gives CASSTTGGAGETQYF. Based on the CDR3 plus reference TRBV19 and TRBJ2-5, the full variable domain is DGGITQSPKYLFRKEGQNVTLSCEQNLNHDAMYWYRQDPGQGLRLIYYSQIVNDFQKGDIAEGYSVSREKKESFPLTVTSAQKNPTAFYLCASSTTGGAGETQYFGPGTRLLVL.

V usage is TRBV4-1 and J usage is TRBJ2-1; TRBD2 aligns across 14 bases. Germline CDR1 is MGHRA and CDR2 is YSYEKL. This CDR3 is 21 amino acids long. V lost 3 bases, J lost 0 bases, and 13 bases stayed unmatched. The DNA of the CDR3 is TGCGCCAGCAGCCAGACCGGGACTAGCGGGGGCCGCCTTAGCTCCTACAATGAGCAGTTCTTC. Translation: CASSQTGTSGGRLSSYNEQFF.

The chain carries TRBV7-6 and TRBJ2-1; D not certain. The length of the CDR3 is 13 residues. The germline V gene has CDR1 SGHVS and CDR2 FNYEAQ. V dropped 5 bases and J dropped 9 bases, with 14 bases sitting between them. Here the CDR3 reads CASSPSGNPEQFF. CDR3 in DNA: TGTGCCAGCAGCCCTAGTGGAAATCCTGAGCAGTTCTTC.

The chain is built from TRBV9 and TRBJ2-5; TRBD2 matches at 14 bases. The J segment lost 1 base and the V segment lost 4 bases, leaving 9 bases of the junction unmatched. The CDR3 consists of 18 residues. CDR1 is SGDLS and CDR2 is YYNGEE in the germline V gene. CDR3 in DNA: TGTGCCAGCAGCCGCGCAGCAGGACTAGCGGGGGGCCAAGAGACCCAGTACTTC. Its protein product is CASSRAAGLAGGQETQYF. The full variable domain, rest sourced from reference TRBV9 and TRBJ2-5, is DSGVTQTPKHLITATGQRVTLRCSPRSGDLSVYWYQQSLDQGLQFLIQYYNGEERAKGNILERFSAQQFPDLHSELNLSSLELGDSALYFCASSRAAGLAGGQETQYFGPGTRLLVL.

The chain couples TRBV7-2 to TRBJ2-1; 11 bases align to TRBD1. Germline values: CDR1 SGHTA, CDR2 FQGNSA. Unmatched junction bases numbered 2, after V lost 5 bases and J lost 2 bases. The CDR3 sequence is 15 residues long. The DNA for the CDR3 is TGTGCCAGCAGCAAGGGACAGGGGGCCTACAATGAGCAGTTCTTC. Translation gives CASSKGQGAYNEQFF.

This chain links TRBV7-2 with TRBJ2-1; the D gene is possibly TRBD2 (5 bases). Germline values: CDR1 SGHTA, CDR2 FQGNSA. CDR3 size: 15 residues. With 5 bases removed from V and 4 bases from J, the gap between germline ends came to 15 bases. This chain's CDR3 is CASSAGWGVYNEQFF. The CDR3 coding sequence is TGTGCCAGCAGCGCCGGTTGGGGAGTTTACAATGAGCAGTTCTTC.

V usage is TRBV25-1 and J usage is TRBJ1-2, with unresolved D. The germline V and J ends were trimmed by 3 bases and 4 bases, with 6 bases remaining between them. In germline, CDR1 is MGHDK, CDR2 SYGVNS. The length of the CDR3 is 12 residues. CDR3 in amino acids: CASSESSYGYTF. CDR3 bases: TGTGCCAGCAGTGAGTCGAGCTATGGCTACACCTTC.

The CDR3 bases are TGTGCCAGCACCCCGGACAACAATCAGCCCCAGCATTTT. Protein product: CASTPDNNQPQHF. V is TRBV6-5 and J is TRBJ1-5; D may be TRBD1 (5 bases). V shed 7 bases and J shed 3 bases, with 10 bases lying between them. The length of the CDR3 is 13 residues. CDR1 and CDR2 (germline): MNHEY, SVGAGI.

The gene calls are TRBV7-9 and TRBJ1-2, with D possibly matching TRBD1 (5 bases). The CDR3 contains 14 residues. Between the trimmed V and J ends, which lost 0 bases and 5 bases, there was a span of 10 bases. Germline values: CDR1 SEHNR, CDR2 FQNEAQ (reference sequence). Here the CDR3 DNA reads TGTGCCAGCAGCTTAGCCCAGGGAATTTATGGCTACACCTTC. This codes for CASSLAQGIYGYTF.

The chain carries TRBV5-1 and TRBJ2-3; TRBD2 agrees at 10 bases. This CDR3 contains 16 residues. With 1 base clipped from V and 3 bases from J, the junction kept 5 bases outside the gene matches. Per germline, CDR1 SGHRS and CDR2 YFSETQ. CDR3: CASSLTSGKSTDTQYF. CDR3 nucleotides: TGCGCCAGCAGCTTGACTAGCGGGAAGTCGACAGATACGCAGTATTTT. Complete variable domain (other parts from reference TRBV5-1 and TRBJ2-3): KAGVTQTPRYLIKTRGQQVTLSCSPISGHRSVSWYQQTPGQGLQFLFEYFSETQRNKGNFPGRFSGRQFSNSRSEMNVSTLELGDSALYLCASSLTSGKSTDTQYFGPGTRLTVL.

This chain connects TRBV5-1 to TRBJ2-5; D is perhaps TRBD1 (6 bases). The germline gives CDR1 SGHRS, CDR2 YFSETQ. CDR3 length: 13 residues. Between the trimmed V and J ends, which lost 4 bases and 4 bases, there was a span of 11 bases. As DNA, the CDR3 is TGCGCCAGCAGCGCAGGGGCTCTAGAGACCCAGTACTTC. Protein sequence: CASSAGALETQYF.

This clone was detected a few times. The V and J genes are TRBV7-9 and TRBJ1-2; D may be TRBD1 (5 bases). Between the trimmed V and J ends, which lost 0 bases and 2 bases, there was a span of 16 bases. The CDR3 is 17 amino acids. Germline lookup yields CDR1 SEHNR and CDR2 FQNEAQ (reference sequence). CDR3 nucleotide sequence: TGTGCCAGCAGCTTAGCGGGAACAGGAACCGTCAACTATGGCTACACCTTC. It yields the protein CASSLAGTGTVNYGYTF.

This chain links TRBV5-1 with TRBJ1-1, with a possible D match to TRBD1 (5 bases). Between the trimmed V and J ends, which lost 0 bases and 0 bases, there was a span of 12 bases. The CDR3 loop spans 16 amino acids. Germline CDR1 and CDR2: SGHRS and YFSETQ. CDR3 DNA sequence: TGCGCCAGCAGCTTGGTCACAGGTTTTATGAACACTGAAGCTTTCTTT. Residues: CASSLVTGFMNTEAFF.

The gene calls are TRBV29-1 and TRBJ2-3; TRBD2 aligns across 10 bases. The junction had 9 bases not matched to a gene; V was cut back by 7 bases and J by 5 bases. The CDR3 consists of 14 residues. In germline, CDR1 is SQVTM, CDR2 ANQGSEA. This chain's CDR3 is CSAEREGRGDTQYF. CDR3 sequence (DNA): TGCAGCGCTGAGCGGGAGGGCCGCGGAGATACGCAGTATTTT.

This clone is a singleton in its sample. This sequence joins TRBV29-1 and TRBJ1-2, with D perhaps matching TRBD1 (6 bases). V lost 7 bases, J lost 8 bases, and 14 bases lay in between. This CDR3 region has 11 residues. The V gene's germline CDR1 is SQVTM and CDR2 ANQGSEA. The CDR3, as DNA: TGCAGCGCCCCCGGGACATCCGGCTACACCTTC. Translating it yields CSAPGTSGYTF.

This chain uses TRBV25-1 with TRBJ2-7; tentative D call: TRBD1 (6 bases). Trimming cost V 4 bases and J 0 bases, with 13 bases left between them. CDR3 length: 15 amino acids. CDR1 and CDR2 (germline): MGHDK, SYGVNS. CDR3: CASSGDNVFSYEQYF. CDR3 sequence (DNA): TGTGCCAGCAGTGGGGACAACGTCTTCTCCTACGAGCAGTACTTC.

The chain uses TRBV5-1 and TRBJ2-1; TRBD1 aligns across 10 bases. V shed 9 bases, J shed 9 bases, and the junction held 9 bases outside the gene matches. Germline V CDR1 and CDR2: SGHRS, YFSETQ. The CDR3 covers 13 residues. CDR3 nucleotides: TGCGCCACCCGGACGGGACAGGGGAGTGAGCAGTTCTTC. Translated, it gives CATRTGQGSEQFF.

The V and J genes are TRBV12-3 or TRBV12-4 and TRBJ2-1, with a tentative D call TRBD1 (5 bases). This CDR3 is built from 12 residues. V was clipped by 7 bases and J by 9 bases, with 13 bases between them. The CDR3 here is CASTLRVGEQFF. CDR3 sequence (DNA): TGTGCCAGCACCCTCAGGGTGGGTGAGCAGTTCTTC.

The rearrangement links TRBV5-4 to TRBJ2-2; maybe TRBD1 (6 bases). CDR3 length: 15 residues. CDR1 SGHNT and CDR2 YYREEE come from the germline V gene (reference sequence). Between the trimmed V and J ends, which lost 4 bases and 5 bases, there was a span of 15 bases. CDR3 residues: CASSLPGTITGELFF. CDR3 coding DNA: TGTGCCAGCAGCCTACCCGGGACAATAACCGGGGAGCTGTTTTTT.

CDR3 sequence (DNA): TGTGCCAGTAGTATTGGGGGAGGGCGGTACAATGAGCAGTTCTTC. Amino acids: CASSIGGGRYNEQFF. The chain has TRBV19 and TRBJ2-1; 7 bases agree with TRBD2. Trimming at V came to 3 bases and at J to 4 bases, leaving 6 bases not matched to a gene. Germline assignment: CDR1 LNHDA and CDR2 SQIVND (reference sequence). This CDR3 has 15 residues.

The chain carries TRBV2 and TRBJ2-6; possibly TRBD2 for D (5 bases). V was shortened by 3 bases and J by 0 bases, with 6 bases between the two germline ends. Per the germline V gene, CDR1 is SNHLY and CDR2 is FYNNEI. The CDR3 sequence is 15 residues long. The CDR3 sequence: CASSDLASGANVLTF. CDR3 DNA sequence: TGTGCCAGCAGTGACCTAGCCTCTGGGGCCAACGTCCTGACTTTC.

CDR3 nucleotides: TGTGCCAGCAGCCAAGAAACCAGGGCCAATGAGCAGTTCTTC. Its protein product is CASSQETRANEQFF. The chain is built from TRBV14 and TRBJ2-1; D might be TRBD1 (5 bases). CDR3 length: 14 amino acids. Germline V lookup: CDR1 SGHDN, CDR2 FVKESK. The ends were cut back, 0 bases at V and 6 bases at J, with 9 bases in the middle.

J is TRBJ1-1 and V is TRBV6-5; D is uncertain. The germline CDR1 and CDR2 sequences are MNHEY and SVGAGI. The CDR3 sequence is 14 residues long. V was cut by 5 bases and J by 1 base, with 11 bases left in between. This chain's CDR3 is CASSPRAGNTEAFF. CDR3 coding DNA: TGTGCCAGCAGTCCCCGGGCGGGGAACACTGAAGCTTTCTTT.